Included here is one TCR beta chain sequence, with context. The sample originates from a study of blood T cell repertoires in COVID-19. Study background: Acute and convalescent COVID-19 specimens originated in the United States, Italy and Spain. PBMCs, B-cell-depleted T cells, or T cells provided the cDNA or gDNA that made up the material.

CDR3 length: 15 residues. Germline-derived CDR1 and CDR2 are SGHRS and YFSETQ. The ends lost 0 bases at V and 6 bases at J; junction bases unmatched: 4. In the source study's methods: By means of reference gene primer amplification, nucleated cell counts were estimated. Sequencing used immunoSEQ multiplex PCR; TCRdb keeps in-frame clones, though not all of them. V, J and clone size were drawn from that table, and D and trimming were deduced from the DNA. The sample yields some 14,000 clones, over 80% seen once. V and J are TRBV5-1 and TRBJ1-4, with 8 bases that match TRBD1. The TCR comes from a human donor in a cohort sampled during active COVID-19. The sample was peripheral blood. The CDR3 reads CASSLGTGFDEKLFF. As DNA, the CDR3 is TGCGCCAGCAGCTTGGGGACAGGGTTTGATGAAAAACTGTTTTTT.